One and the same sample provided the 14 T cell receptor beta chains below, sequenced in a study of shared clonotypes between healthy human individuals. Profiling relied on immunoSEQ multiplex PCR, and the TCRdb table lists in-frame clones only, not all of them. The sample has about 1.5 million clones, nearly 99% seen once; the top ten hold about 0.42%. The sequencing sample was made of naive CD4+ T cells sorted from blood. The sample's subset: CD45RA+ positively selected. The origin of the receptors is a man younger than 45 in good health.

The chain joins TRBV2 to TRBJ2-3; D gene unclear. The V end was cut by 4 bases, the J end by 0 bases, with 8 bases between. The germline CDR1 and CDR2 sequences are SNHLY and FYNNEI. The CDR3 loop spans 14 amino acids. The CDR3 nucleotides are TGTGCCAGCAGTGTGGGCATAAGCACAGATACGCAGTATTTT. It is translated as CASSVGISTDTQYF.

The chain joins TRBV28 to TRBJ1-1, with 8 nucleotides matching TRBD1. Germline V gene sequence: CDR1 MDHEN, CDR2 SYDVKM. This CDR3 region has 16 residues. V lost 3 bases, J lost 2 bases, and 8 bases stayed unmatched. The DNA for the CDR3 is TGTGCCAGCAGTTTTTCCGGACAGGGTAGAAACACTGAAGCTTTCTTT. Amino acid sequence: CASSFSGQGRNTEAFF.

This chain uses TRBV15 with TRBJ2-1; unclear D gene. CDR3 size: 12 residues. Germline V gene lookup returns CDR1 LNHNV and CDR2 YYDKDF (reference sequence). The V and J ends lost 2 bases and 9 bases respectively, with 8 bases between them. CDR3 region: CATSRTTSEQFF. The CDR3 DNA reads TGTGCCACCAGCAGAACAACAAGTGAGCAGTTCTTC.

This rearrangement joins TRBV2 to TRBJ2-3, with D maybe TRBD1 (6 bases). Per the germline V gene, CDR1 is SNHLY and CDR2 is FYNNEI. The V and J ends lost 8 bases and 6 bases respectively, with 15 bases between them. The CDR3 covers 13 residues. CDR3 sequence reads: CASGLNRVDTQYF. DNA for the CDR3: TGTGCCAGCGGATTAAACAGGGTGGATACGCAGTATTTT.

Points on this clone: Within the sample, other DNA sequences also encode this same CDR3. The gene calls are TRBV18 and TRBJ2-3; D uncertain. Germline CDR1 and CDR2: KGHSH and LQKENI. Trimming took 3 bases from V and 4 from J, leaving 2 bases between them. This CDR3 region has 11 residues. The CDR3 DNA is TGTGCCAGCTCACCTGCAGATACGCAGTATTTT. As protein: CASSPADTQYF.

V is TRBV18 and J is TRBJ2-1; D might be TRBD1 (6 bases). The V gene lost 2 bases and the J gene lost 2 bases, with 16 bases spanning the gap. This CDR3 is built from 17 residues. Germline V gives CDR1 KGHSH, CDR2 LQKENI. CDR3 loop: CASSPGRTGTTYNEQFF. As DNA, the CDR3 is TGTGCCAGCTCACCAGGGCGGACCGGGACAACCTACAATGAGCAGTTCTTC.

The chain has TRBV5-1 and TRBJ2-5; the D gene is possibly TRBD1 (6 bases). Germline assignment: CDR1 SGHRS and CDR2 YFSETQ. Between the trimmed V and J ends, which lost 5 bases and 4 bases, there was a span of 12 bases. CDR3 length: 13 residues. The CDR3 spells CASRTQGRETQYF. DNA of the CDR3: TGCGCCAGCAGGACTCAGGGGCGAGAGACCCAGTACTTC.

This clone was detected only once. The rearrangement uses TRBV5-4 and TRBJ2-3; D remains ambiguous. From germline, CDR1 is SGHNT and CDR2 YYREEE (reference sequence). The CDR3 sequence is 15 residues long. Trimming stripped 3 bases from V and 1 base from J, with 12 bases between. Here the CDR3 reads CASSSQSTRTDTQYF. The CDR3 nucleotides read TGTGCCAGCAGCTCCCAATCGACGCGCACAGATACGCAGTATTTT.

V usage is TRBV27 and J usage is TRBJ2-7; tentatively, D is TRBD1 (6 bases). V shed 3 bases and J shed 3 bases, with 21 bases lying between them. There are 17 residues in the CDR3. CDR1 and CDR2 from the germline V gene are MNHEY and SMNVEV (reference sequence). The CDR3 DNA is TGTGCCAGCAGTTTCTCTAAGACAGGAAGGGTTGGCTACGAGCAGTACTTC. Translated: CASSFSKTGRVGYEQYF.

This chain joins TRBV4-3 and TRBJ1-3, with a weak D call TRBD1 (6 bases). The CDR3 is 17 amino acids. Germline V gene lookup returns CDR1 LGHNA and CDR2 YSLEER. Deletions cut 0 bases from V and 3 bases from J, with 15 bases between. The CDR3 nucleotides read TGCGCCAGCAGCCAAGATAGCGGCAGGGGTTATGGAAACACCATATATTTT. Protein: CASSQDSGRGYGNTIYF.

The chain joins TRBV18 to TRBJ1-3; D possibly corresponds to TRBD1 (5 bases). CDR3 size: 19 residues. Trimming shortened V by 6 bases and J by 0 bases, and 24 bases separated the two germline ends. Germline loops: CDR1 KGHSH, CDR2 LQKENI. The CDR3 protein is CASSQIGPGRTISGNTIYF. The DNA for the CDR3 is TGTGCCAGCTCCCAAATCGGCCCGGGGCGAACTATCTCTGGAAACACCATATATTTT. The variable domain in full, with the rest retrieved from reference TRBV18 and TRBJ1-3, is NAGVMQNPRHLVRRRGQEARLRCSPMKGHSHVYWYRQLPEEGLKFMVYLQKENIIDESGMPKERFSAEFPKEGPSILRIQQVVRGDSAAYFCASSQIGPGRTISGNTIYFGEGSWLTVV.

The chain has TRBV5-1 and TRBJ2-7, with D hard to call. V was trimmed by 2 bases and J by 1 base, leaving 13 bases between them. CDR3 length equals 15 residues. The germline CDR1 and CDR2 sequences are SGHRS and YFSETQ. The CDR3: CASSFDTRTSYEQYF. The CDR3 DNA follows: TGCGCCAGCAGCTTCGACACAAGAACGTCCTACGAGCAGTACTTC.

The CDR3 DNA reads TGTGCCAGCAGCGTCGTTCCGAACACTGAAGCTTTCTTT. This codes for CASSVVPNTEAFF. The rearrangement uses TRBV7-6 and TRBJ1-1; unclear D gene. Germline V gene sequence: CDR1 SGHVS, CDR2 FNYEAQ. V was pared by 5 bases and J by 1 base, with 8 bases between. This CDR3 comprises 13 residues.

This chain uses TRBV11-2 with TRBJ1-1; tentative D call: TRBD1 (5 bases). This CDR3 comprises 14 residues. The germline V and J ends were trimmed by 6 bases and 5 bases, with 16 bases remaining between them. Germline V gene sequence: CDR1 SGHAT, CDR2 FQNNGV. This chain's CDR3 is CASSREGAYTEAFF. In nucleotides, the CDR3 is TGTGCCAGCAGTAGAGAAGGGGCGTATACTGAAGCTTTCTTT.